This T cell receptor (beta chain) comes out of a study of vaccination and CD4 T cells after COVID-19. An Oncomine TCR Beta short-read assay was used to sequence the DNA from cultured CD4+ T cells. The template was genomic DNA from cultured CD4+ T cells. In TCRdb, the PCR reads were re-called with MiXCR into one record per CDR3 protein. The table records fewer than 10,000 distinct CDR3 sequences, roughly 33% of them present only once. About this clonotype itself: What it binds is unknown.

Specified treatment: approximately 10-day PBMC culture with coronavirus spike peptide pools or control peptides (ViraFEST assay). Before the COVID-19 pandemic (2011-2018), CD4+ T cells were obtained from the unexposed donor. The specimen sequenced was CD4+ T cells from blood, cultured in vitro. This clonotype originated in a human donor in good health.

The DNA of the CDR3 is TGTGCCAGCAACAGTATGACAGGGGGGGACACCGGGGAGCTGTTTTTT. This sequence encodes CASNSMTGGDTGELFF. The chain has TRBV5-5 and TRBJ2-2; 9 nucleotides match TRBD1. J lost 3 bases, V lost 6 bases, and 9 bases had no gene match. This CDR3 is built from 16 residues. Germline V gene sequence: CDR1 SGHKS, CDR2 YYEKEE (reference sequence).